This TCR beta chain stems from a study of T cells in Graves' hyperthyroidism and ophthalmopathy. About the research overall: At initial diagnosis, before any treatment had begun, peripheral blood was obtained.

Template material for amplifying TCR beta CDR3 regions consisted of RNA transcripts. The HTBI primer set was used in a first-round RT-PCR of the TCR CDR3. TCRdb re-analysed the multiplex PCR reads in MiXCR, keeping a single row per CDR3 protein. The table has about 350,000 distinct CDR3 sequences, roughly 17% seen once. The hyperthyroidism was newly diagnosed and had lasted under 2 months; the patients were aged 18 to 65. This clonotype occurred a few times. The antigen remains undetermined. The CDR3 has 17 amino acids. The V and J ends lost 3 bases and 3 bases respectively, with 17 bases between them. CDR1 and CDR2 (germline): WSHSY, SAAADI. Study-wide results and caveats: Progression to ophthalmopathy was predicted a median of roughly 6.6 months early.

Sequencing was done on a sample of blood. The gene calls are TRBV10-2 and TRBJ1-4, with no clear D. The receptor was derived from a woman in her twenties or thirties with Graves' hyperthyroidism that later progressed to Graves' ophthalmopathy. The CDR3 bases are TGCGCCAGCAGTGAAGAGGAAGCGGGCAGCCCTAATGAAAAACTGTTTTTT. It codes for CASSEEEAGSPNEKLFF.